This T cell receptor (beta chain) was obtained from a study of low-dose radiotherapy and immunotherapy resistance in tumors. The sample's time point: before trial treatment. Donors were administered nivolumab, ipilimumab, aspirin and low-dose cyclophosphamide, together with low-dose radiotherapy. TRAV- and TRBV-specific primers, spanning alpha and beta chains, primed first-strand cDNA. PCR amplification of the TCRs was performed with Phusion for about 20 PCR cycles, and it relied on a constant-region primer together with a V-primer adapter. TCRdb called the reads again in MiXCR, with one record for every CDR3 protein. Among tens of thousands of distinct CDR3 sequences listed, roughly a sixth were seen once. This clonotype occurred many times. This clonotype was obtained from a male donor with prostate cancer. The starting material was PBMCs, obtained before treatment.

CDR3 protein: CARGRGYEQYF. The CDR3 bases are TGTGCCAGAGGACGGGGCTACGAGCAGTACTTC. V is TRBV2 and J is TRBJ2-7; D might be TRBD2 (5 bases). Trimming cost V 9 bases and J 3 bases, with 9 bases left between them. The CDR3 runs to 11 residues. CDR1 and CDR2 (germline): SNHLY, FYNNEI.